This T cell receptor beta chain was captured in a study of shared T cell receptors in the human thymus. The table came from immunoSEQ multiplex PCR; TCRdb's copy has only in-frame clones and leaves some out. The top ten clones hold over 0.008% of a sample with roughly 660,000 clones, 88% of them seen once. CDR3 length equals 13 residues. The ends were cut back, 1 base at V and 2 bases at J, with 6 bases in the middle. Germline lookup yields CDR1 LGHNA and CDR2 YSLEER. This same sample was also part of a study on human thymus T cells. According to that study: What appeared biased in thymic and blood repertoires was the usage of V and J genes.

The material sequenced was thymocytes. The receptor was isolated from a boy younger than two with a congenital heart defect. The chain employs TRBV4-3 and TRBJ2-7; perhaps TRBD2 as D (6 bases). As DNA, the CDR3 is TGCGCCAGCAGCCAAGGGGGGGCCTACGAGCAGTACTTC. Protein: CASSQGGAYEQYF.